This passage covers 10 T cell receptor beta chains from one sample sequenced in a study of T-cell reconstitution after alpha-beta-depleted transplantation in children. Unique molecular identifiers were incorporated into the prepared TCRbeta library. TCRdb used MiXCR to reprocess the PCR reads, holding one entry per CDR3 protein. The data hold around 700,000 distinct CDR3 sequences, with about 12% observed a single time. The specimen comprised PBMCs, sampled before TCRalphabeta/CD19-depleted stem cell transplant. The receptors stem from a girl aged 2 to 9 with congenital amegakaryocytic thrombocytopenia, due to receive a stem cell transplant.

This clonotype was seen at least ten times. The V gene is TRBV20-1, the J gene TRBJ2-5, with 7 bases aligning to TRBD2. The CDR3 is 17 amino acids. Trimming removed 3 bases from V and 1 base from J; junction bases left unmatched: 14. Germline CDR1 reads DFQATT; CDR2 reads SNEGSKA (reference sequence). CDR3 in DNA: TGCAGTGCTAGTAAGTGGATGGCTAGCGGAACCCAAGAGACCCAGTACTTC. Residues: CSASKWMASGTQETQYF.

As concerns this clonotype: One base away lies a much larger clone, so this may be a sequencing read error. The conserved final phenylalanine or tryptophan is absent from the CDR3, which likely points to a read error. The chain has TRBV29-1 and TRBJ2-5; D remains ambiguous. Germline V lookup: CDR1 SQVTM, CDR2 ANQGSEA. V was pared by 8 bases and J by 4 bases, with 8 bases between. This CDR3 spans 10 amino acids. CDR3 coding DNA: TGCAGCACGAGGCTAGAGACCCAGTACTTA. Translating gives CSTRLETQYL.

This clonotype was seen a handful of times. CDR3 region: CATSSLGVSTGELFF. DNA of the CDR3: TGTGCCACCAGCTCCCTGGGCGTTTCCACCGGGGAGCTGTTTTTT. The chain couples TRBV15 to TRBJ2-2; no clear D gene. Trimming cost V 5 bases and J 4 bases, with 14 bases left between them. CDR1 and CDR2 from the germline V gene are LNHNV and YYDKDF (reference sequence). The CDR3 spans 15 residues. Based on the CDR3 plus reference TRBV15 and TRBJ2-2, the full variable domain is DAMVIQNPRYQVTQFGKPVTLSCSQTLNHNVMYWYQQKSSQAPKLLFHYYDKDFNNEADTPDNFQSRRPNTSFCFLDIRSPGLGDTAMYLCATSSLGVSTGELFFGEGSRLTVL.

This clonotype was seen ten or more times. This chain uses TRBV5-1 with TRBJ2-7; D is ambiguous. Germline V gives CDR1 SGHRS, CDR2 YFSETQ. V lost 5 bases, J lost 3 bases, and 12 bases lay in between. The CDR3 length is 13 residues. CDR3 residues: CASSGSDGYEQYF. CDR3 sequence (DNA): TGCGCCAGCAGTGGCAGTGATGGCTACGAGCAGTACTTC. The complete variable domain, with remaining parts taken from reference TRBV5-1 and TRBJ2-7, reads KAGVTQTPRYLIKTRGQQVTLSCSPISGHRSVSWYQQTPGQGLQFLFEYFSETQRNKGNFPGRFSGRQFSNSRSEMNVSTLELGDSALYLCASSGSDGYEQYFGPGTRLTVT.

CDR3 coding DNA: TGCGCCAGCAGCTTGGCCAGTGGGATGGGAGCTTCAGATACGCAGTATTTT. Its protein is CASSLASGMGASDTQYF. This chain connects TRBV5-1 to TRBJ2-3, with D possibly TRBD2 on 5 matching bases. V lost 0 bases, J lost 4 bases, and 18 bases lay in between. Per the germline V gene, CDR1 is SGHRS and CDR2 is YFSETQ. The CDR3 covers 17 residues.

This clonotype was seen repeatedly, ten times or more. V is TRBV12-3 or TRBV12-4 and J is TRBJ1-5, with a possible D match to TRBD1 (5 bases). Trimming pared 6 bases from V and 4 bases from J, leaving 16 bases between. CDR3 length: 15 residues. The CDR3 is CASSPRGGQNQPQHF. CDR3 sequence (DNA): TGTGCCAGCAGCCCAAGGGGTGGGCAAAATCAGCCCCAGCATTTT.

The chain joins TRBV25-1 to TRBJ2-1; 7 nucleotides align to TRBD2. J was trimmed by 12 bases and V by 7 bases; bases with no gene match: 6. Germline V gene lookup returns CDR1 MGHDK and CDR2 SYGVNS. CDR3 length: 11 amino acids. CDR3 nucleotides: TGTGCCAGCACCCAAGGGAGGGGGCAGTTCTTC. Amino acid sequence: CASTQGRGQFF.

This clonotype was observed at least ten times. The CDR3 nucleotides read TGCGCCAGCAGCTTGTCGGACAGAAGAGACACAGGCTACACCTTC. Translated: CASSLSDRRDTGYTF. The rearrangement joins TRBV5-1 to TRBJ1-2, with D tentatively TRBD1 (6 bases). The V gene's germline CDR1 is SGHRS and CDR2 YFSETQ. The CDR3 loop spans 15 amino acids. Trimming took 1 base from V and 8 from J, leaving 18 bases between them.

This clonotype showed up many times. This sequence joins TRBV4-1 and TRBJ2-2; weak D call: TRBD1 (6 bases). Germline CDR1 reads MGHRA; CDR2 reads YSYEKL. This CDR3 is 13 amino acids long. The ends were cut back, 6 bases at V and 1 base at J, with 6 bases in the middle. This CDR3 is CASRQGNTGELFF. The CDR3 DNA follows: TGCGCCAGCAGACAGGGGAACACCGGGGAGCTGTTTTTT.

This clonotype was observed a few times. The chain carries TRBV29-1 and TRBJ1-2; tentative D call: TRBD1 (6 bases). Between the trimmed V and J ends, which lost 7 bases and 0 bases, there was a span of 9 bases. Germline CDR1 SQVTM, CDR2 ANQGSEA. The length of the CDR3 is 12 residues. Written as DNA, the CDR3 is TGCAGCGCCCGGACAGCTAACTATGGCTACACCTTC. Translation gives CSARTANYGYTF. The variable domain in full, with the rest retrieved from reference TRBV29-1 and TRBJ1-2, is SAVISQKPSRDICQRGTSLTIQCQVDSQVTMMFWYRQQPGQSLTLIATANQGSEATYESGFVIDKFPISRPNLTFSTLTVSNMSPEDSSIYLCSARTANYGYTFGSGTRLTVV.